The rows below give T cell receptor beta chains drawn from one sample of a study of cytomegalovirus exposure and HLA in healthy donors. Assay used: immunoSEQ multiplex PCR; TCRdb lists only in-frame clones, some missing. The data contain approximately 100,000 clones, 10% of them seen just once; the ten biggest clones take up more than 5%. The sequencing input was PBMCs. All receptors come from a middle-aged man in good health and CMV-seropositive. Each CDR3 is given without its conserved first and last residue. Fields, in order: CDR3 length, V gene, J gene, CDR3 protein.

length: 10
V: TRBV29-1
J: TRBJ1-2
CDR3: SVEWHNYGYT

length: 11
V: TRBV29-1
J: TRBJ2-7
CDR3: SATAGQGYEQY

length: 13
V: TRBV28
J: TRBJ2-1
CDR3: ASSFSGRARDEQF

length: 9
V: TRBV20-1
J: TRBJ1-1
CDR3: SALLNTEAF

length: 13
V: TRBV9
J: TRBJ2-5
CDR3: ASSSRTSEQETQY

length: 13
V: TRBV27
J: TRBJ2-7
CDR3: ASSTPGLARREQY

length: 13
V: TRBV7-2
J: TRBJ2-2
CDR3: ASSLPLGASGELF

length: 10
V: TRBV5-6
J: TRBJ2-1
CDR3: ASSLGGDLLF

length: 14
V: TRBV25-1
J: TRBJ2-2
CDR3: ASSSTSGRRTGELF

length: 11
V: TRBV27
J: TRBJ1-2
CDR3: ASRQGANYGYT

length: 11
V: TRBV4-3
J: TRBJ2-2
CDR3: ASSHGQVGELF

length: 11
V: TRBV2
J: TRBJ2-7
CDR3: ATASGQDYEQY

length: 14
V: TRBV28
J: TRBJ2-1
CDR3: ASSPMTGKGYNEQF

length: 18
V: TRBV28
J: TRBJ2-1
CDR3: ASSLSRDRGHKSSYNEQF

length: 11
V: TRBV10-1
J: TRBJ1-4
CDR3: ASSLGANEKLF

length: 12
V: TRBV6-4
J: TRBJ1-5
CDR3: AKGIGRQKQPQH

length: 13
V: TRBV6-1
J: TRBJ2-7
CDR3: ASSERDSSSYEQY

length: 11
V: TRBV28
J: TRBJ2-1
CDR3: ASRSGRANEQF